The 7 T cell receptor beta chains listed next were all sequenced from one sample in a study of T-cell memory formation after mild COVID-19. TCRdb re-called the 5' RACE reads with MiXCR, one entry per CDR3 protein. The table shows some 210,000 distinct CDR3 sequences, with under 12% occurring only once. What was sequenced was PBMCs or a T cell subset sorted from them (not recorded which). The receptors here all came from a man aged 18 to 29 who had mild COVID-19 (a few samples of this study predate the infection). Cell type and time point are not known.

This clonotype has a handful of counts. As DNA, the CDR3 is TGCGCCAGCAGCTTGAGCCGGCTCACAGATACGCAGTATTTT. It translates to CASSLSRLTDTQYF. The chain links TRBV5-1 to TRBJ2-3; no reliable D call. The CDR3 is made up of 14 amino acids. Germline V gene lookup returns CDR1 SGHRS and CDR2 YFSETQ. The ends were cut back, 1 base at V and 2 bases at J, with 8 bases in the middle.

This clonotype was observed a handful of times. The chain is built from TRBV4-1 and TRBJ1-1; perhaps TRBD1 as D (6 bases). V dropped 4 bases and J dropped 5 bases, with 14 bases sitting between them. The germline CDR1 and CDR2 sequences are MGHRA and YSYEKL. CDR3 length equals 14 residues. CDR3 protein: CASSPRGGWTEAFF. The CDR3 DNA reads TGCGCCAGCAGCCCCAGGGGCGGTTGGACTGAAGCTTTCTTT.

The DNA for the CDR3 is TGTGCCAGTAACGGGGGAACAACGGGCACTGAAGCTTTCTTT. This encodes CASNGGTTGTEAFF. The chain is built from TRBV19 and TRBJ1-1; tentatively, D is TRBD1 (5 bases). Trimming stripped 7 bases from V and 4 bases from J, with 16 bases between. The CDR3 extends over 14 amino acids. Germline CDR1 LNHDA, CDR2 SQIVND (reference sequence). Full variable domain (outside the CDR3, taken from reference TRBV19 and TRBJ1-1): DGGITQSPKYLFRKEGQNVTLSCEQNLNHDAMYWYRQDPGQGLRLIYYSQIVNDFQKGDIAEGYSVSREKKESFPLTVTSAQKNPTAFYLCASNGGTTGTEAFFGQGTRLTVV.

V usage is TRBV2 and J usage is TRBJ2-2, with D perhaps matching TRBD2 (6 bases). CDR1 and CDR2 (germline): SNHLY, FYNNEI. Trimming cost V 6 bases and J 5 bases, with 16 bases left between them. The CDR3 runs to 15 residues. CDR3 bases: TGTGCCAGCAGGGACCGGGGCGGGGAAACCGGGGAGCTGTTTTTT. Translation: CASRDRGGETGELFF.

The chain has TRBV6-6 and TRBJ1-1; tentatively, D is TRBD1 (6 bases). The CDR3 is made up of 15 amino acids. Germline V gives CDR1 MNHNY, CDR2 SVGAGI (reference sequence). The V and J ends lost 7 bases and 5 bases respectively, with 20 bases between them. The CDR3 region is CASTSYQGIRTEAFF. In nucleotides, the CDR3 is TGTGCCAGCACCTCCTATCAGGGGATTCGGACTGAAGCTTTCTTT.

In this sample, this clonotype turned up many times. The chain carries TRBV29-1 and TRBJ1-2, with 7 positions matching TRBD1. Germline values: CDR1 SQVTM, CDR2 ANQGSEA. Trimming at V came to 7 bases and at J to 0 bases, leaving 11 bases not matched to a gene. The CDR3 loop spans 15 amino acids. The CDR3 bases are TGCAGCGCCGAAGGGTTCAGGGGGGCTAACTATGGCTACACCTTC. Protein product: CSAEGFRGANYGYTF.

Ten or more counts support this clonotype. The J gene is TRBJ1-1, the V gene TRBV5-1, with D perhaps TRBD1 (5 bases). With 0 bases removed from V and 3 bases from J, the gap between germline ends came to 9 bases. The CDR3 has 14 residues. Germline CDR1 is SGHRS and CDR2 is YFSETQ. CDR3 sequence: CASSLVGGDTEAFF. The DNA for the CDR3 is TGCGCCAGCAGCTTGGTGGGGGGTGACACTGAAGCTTTCTTT.